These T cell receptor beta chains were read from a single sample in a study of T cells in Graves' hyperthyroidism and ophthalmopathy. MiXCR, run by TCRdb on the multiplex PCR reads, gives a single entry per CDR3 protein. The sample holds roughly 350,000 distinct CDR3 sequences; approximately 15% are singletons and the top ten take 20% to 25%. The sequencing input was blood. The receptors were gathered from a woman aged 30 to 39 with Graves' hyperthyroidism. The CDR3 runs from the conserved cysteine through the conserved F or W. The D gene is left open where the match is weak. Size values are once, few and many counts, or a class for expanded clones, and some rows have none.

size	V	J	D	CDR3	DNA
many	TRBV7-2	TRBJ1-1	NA	CASSLVRGAPEAFF	TGTGCCAGCAGCTTAGTTAGGGGGGCACCTGAAGCTTTCTTT
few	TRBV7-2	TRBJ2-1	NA	CASSLAGAHNEQFF	TGTGCCAGCAGCTTAGCTGGTGCCCACAATGAGCAGTTCTTC
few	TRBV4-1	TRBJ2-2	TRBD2	CASSLRTSGNGRELFF	TGCGCCAGCAGCCTGCGGACTAGCGGGAATGGCAGGGAGCTGTTTTTT
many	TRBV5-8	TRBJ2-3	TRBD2	CASSFIGTNTDTQYF	TGTGCCAGCAGCTTTATAGGGACTAACACAGATACGCAGTATTTT
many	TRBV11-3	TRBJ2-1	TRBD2	CASSLSGRTYNEQFF	TGTGCCAGCAGCTTGAGCGGGAGGACCTACAATGAGCAGTTCTTC
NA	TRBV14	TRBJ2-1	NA	CASSQAMAGNEQFF	TGTGCCAGCAGCCAGGCTATGGCAGGCAATGAGCAGTTCTTC
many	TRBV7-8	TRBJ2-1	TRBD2	CASSLGGSASYNEQFF	TGTGCCAGCAGCCTAGGCGGGAGCGCGTCCTACAATGAGCAGTTCTTC
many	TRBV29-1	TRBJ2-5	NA	CTTSRGTDAGTQYF	TGCACCACCTCCCGGGGGACTGACGCTGGGACCCAGTACTTC
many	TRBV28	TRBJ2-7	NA	CASRVGAAARQYF	TGTGCCAGCAGGGTTGGGGCGGCGGCGAGGCAGTACTTC
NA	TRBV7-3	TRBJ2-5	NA	CASSSALGTQKSKTQYF	TGTGCCAGCAGTTCTGCTCTGGGGACACAGAAAAGCAAGACCCAGTACTTC
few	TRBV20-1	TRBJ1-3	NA	CSATSAEYGNTIYF	TGCAGTGCGACTTCAGCAGAATATGGAAACACCATATATTTT
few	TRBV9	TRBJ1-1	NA	CASTQASTAFF	TGTGCCAGCACACAGGCCTCCACGGCTTTCTTT
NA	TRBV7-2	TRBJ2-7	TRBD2	CASSSGGAFRGEQYF	TGTGCCAGCAGCTCGGGGGGGGCGTTTAGGGGCGAGCAGTACTTC
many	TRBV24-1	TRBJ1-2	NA	CATSDLSGYTF	TGTGCCACCAGTGATTTGTCCGGCTACACCTTC
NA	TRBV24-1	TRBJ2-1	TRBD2	CATKAGGYNEQFF	TGTGCCACCAAAGCGGGAGGGTACAATGAGCAGTTCTTC
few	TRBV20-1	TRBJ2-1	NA	CSARVLVSYNEQFF	TGCAGTGCTAGAGTTTTGGTTTCCTACAATGAGCAGTTCTTC
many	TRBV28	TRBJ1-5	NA	CASSLRQLNQPQHF	TGTGCCAGCAGTTTAAGACAGTTAAATCAGCCCCAGCATTTT
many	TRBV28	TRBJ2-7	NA	CASLNAGRYYEQYF	TGTGCCAGCCTAAATGCCGGACGGTACTACGAGCAGTACTTC
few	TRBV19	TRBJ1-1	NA	CATTMGQTNTEAFF	TGTGCCACCACCATGGGACAAACGAACACTGAAGCTTTCTTT
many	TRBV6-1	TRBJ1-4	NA	CASSRTGPLGNEKLFF	TGTGCCAGCAGTCGCACAGGACCTCTAGGCAATGAAAAACTGTTTTTT
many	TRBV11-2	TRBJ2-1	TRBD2	CASSFLTSGNRNEQFF	TGTGCCAGCAGCTTTCTAACTAGCGGGAATAGAAATGAGCAGTTCTTC
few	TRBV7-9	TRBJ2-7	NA	CASSLALRYGYEQYF	TGTGCCAGCAGCTTAGCCTTGCGGTACGGCTACGAGCAGTACTTC
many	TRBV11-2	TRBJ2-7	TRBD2	CASSPLLAGAYEQYF	TGTGCCAGCAGCCCGTTACTAGCGGGAGCCTACGAGCAGTACTTC
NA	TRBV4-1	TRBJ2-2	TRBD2	CASSQEGLAGAANTGELFF	TGCGCCAGCAGCCAAGAGGGGCTAGCGGGAGCGGCGAACACCGGGGAGCTGTTTTTT
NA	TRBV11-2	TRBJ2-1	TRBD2	CASSLLGGRALTHNEQFF	TGTGCCAGCAGCTTACTTGGTGGGAGGGCCTTAACACACAATGAGCAGTTCTTC
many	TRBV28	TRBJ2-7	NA	CASGNWREGYEQYF	TGTGCCAGCGGTAATTGGAGGGAAGGCTACGAGCAGTACTTC
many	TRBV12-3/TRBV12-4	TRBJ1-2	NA	CASGNRYGYTF	TGTGCCAGCGGAAACAGATATGGCTACACCTTC
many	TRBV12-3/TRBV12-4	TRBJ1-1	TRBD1	CASSSGQALGGNTEAFF	TGTGCCAGCAGTTCCGGACAGGCCCTTGGGGGGAACACTGAAGCTTTCTTT
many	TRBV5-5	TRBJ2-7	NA	CASTGRDPYEQYF	TGTGCCAGCACGGGCAGAGACCCCTACGAGCAGTACTTC
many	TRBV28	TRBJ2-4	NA	CASSLLRLAKNIQYF	TGTGCCAGCAGTTTGTTAAGACTAGCCAAAAACATTCAGTACTTC
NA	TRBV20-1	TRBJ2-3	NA	CSARRGTGTDTQYF	TGCAGTGCCCGGAGAGGCACGGGCACAGATACGCAGTATTTT
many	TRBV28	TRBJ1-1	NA	CATHLQGNTEAFF	TGTGCCACCCACTTACAGGGTAACACTGAAGCTTTCTTT
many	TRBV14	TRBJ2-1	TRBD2	CASSPTSVLAGFKQFF	TGTGCCAGCAGCCCCACATCTGTACTAGCGGGCTTTAAGCAGTTCTTC
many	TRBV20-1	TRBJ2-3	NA	CLLAGTDTQYF	TGCCTTCTCGCCGGTACAGATACGCAGTATTTT
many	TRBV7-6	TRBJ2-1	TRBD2	CASSPLAGANNEQFF	TGTGCCAGCAGCCCACTTGCGGGAGCTAACAATGAGCAGTTCTTC
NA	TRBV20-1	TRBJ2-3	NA	CSGAIPDTQYF	TGCAGTGGGGCCATTCCAGATACGCAGTATTTT
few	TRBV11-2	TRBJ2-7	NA	CASSFFPGPRNYEQYF	TGTGCCAGCAGCTTCTTCCCCGGGCCCCGAAACTACGAGCAGTACTTC
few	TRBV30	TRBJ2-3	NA	CAWRGTRYTDTQYF	TGTGCCTGGAGAGGTACTAGATACACAGATACGCAGTATTTT
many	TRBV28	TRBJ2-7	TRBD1	CASRGTAFYEQYF	TGTGCCAGCAGGGGGACAGCCTTCTACGAGCAGTACTTC
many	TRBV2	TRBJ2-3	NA	CASSVTGATDTQYF	TGTGCCAGCAGTGTGACGGGAGCCACAGATACGCAGTATTTT
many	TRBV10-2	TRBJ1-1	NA	CANSLTANEAFF	TGCGCCAACAGTTTAACAGCGAACGAAGCTTTCTTT